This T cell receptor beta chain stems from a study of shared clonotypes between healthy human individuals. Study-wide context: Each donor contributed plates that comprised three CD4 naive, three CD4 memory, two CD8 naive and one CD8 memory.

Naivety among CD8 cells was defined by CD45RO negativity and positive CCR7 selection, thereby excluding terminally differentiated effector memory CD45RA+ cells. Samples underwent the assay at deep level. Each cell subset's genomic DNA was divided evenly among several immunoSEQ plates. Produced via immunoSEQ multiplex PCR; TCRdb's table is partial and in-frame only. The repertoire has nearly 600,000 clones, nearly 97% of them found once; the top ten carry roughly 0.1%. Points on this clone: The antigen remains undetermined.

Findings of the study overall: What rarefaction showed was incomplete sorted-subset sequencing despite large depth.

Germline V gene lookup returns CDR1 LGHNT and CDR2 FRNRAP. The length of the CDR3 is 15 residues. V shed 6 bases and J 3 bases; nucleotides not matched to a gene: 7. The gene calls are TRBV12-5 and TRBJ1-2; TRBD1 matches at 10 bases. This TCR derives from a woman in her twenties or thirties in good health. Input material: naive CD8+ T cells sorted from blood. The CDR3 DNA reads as TGTGCTAGTGGGGGAGGGGACAGGGGTGACTATGGCTACACCTTC. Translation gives CASGGGDRGDYGYTF.